This T cell receptor beta chain was sequenced for a study of blood T cell repertoires in COVID-19. At the level of the study: Sites in the United States, Italy and Spain provided acute and convalescent COVID-19 samples. PBMCs, B-cell-depleted T cells, or T cells were the source of the cDNA or gDNA that made up the material.

In the original analysis: Reference gene primers were amplified, and this amplification served to estimate nucleated cell counts. Here immunoSEQ multiplex PCR was the method, and the copy in TCRdb shows in-frame clones only, minus some. V and J calls and clone size are those listed in that table; D and trimming were worked out from the DNA. This sample has approximately 97,000 clones, with 70% to 90% found just once. Germline V gene sequence: CDR1 LGHDT, CDR2 YNNKEL (reference sequence). The CDR3 is 13 amino acids. V dropped 3 bases and J dropped 1 base, with 4 bases sitting between them. The chain has TRBV3-1 (or the pseudogene TRBV3-2) and TRBJ1-3; D gene uncertain. Sequencing was performed on peripheral blood. The origin of this receptor is a woman of 80 years or more with acute or convalescent COVID-19. The CDR3 is CASSHRSGNTIYF. Written as DNA, the CDR3 is TGTGCCAGCAGCCACCGGTCTGGAAACACCATATATTTT.